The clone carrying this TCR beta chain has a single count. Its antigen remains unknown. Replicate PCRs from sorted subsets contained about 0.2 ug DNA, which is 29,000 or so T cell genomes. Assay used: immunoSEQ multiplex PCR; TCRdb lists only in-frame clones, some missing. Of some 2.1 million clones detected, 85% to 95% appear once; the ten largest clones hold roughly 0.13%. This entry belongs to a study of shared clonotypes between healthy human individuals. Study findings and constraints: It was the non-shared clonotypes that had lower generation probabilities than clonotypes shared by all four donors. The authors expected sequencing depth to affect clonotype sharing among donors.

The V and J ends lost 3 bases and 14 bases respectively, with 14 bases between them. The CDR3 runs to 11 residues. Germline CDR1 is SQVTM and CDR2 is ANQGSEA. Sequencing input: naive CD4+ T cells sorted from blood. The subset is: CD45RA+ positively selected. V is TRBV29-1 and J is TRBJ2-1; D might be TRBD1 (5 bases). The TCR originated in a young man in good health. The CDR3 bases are TGCAGCGTTGATCAGGGCCCATCGGAGTTCTTC. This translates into CSVDQGPSEFF.